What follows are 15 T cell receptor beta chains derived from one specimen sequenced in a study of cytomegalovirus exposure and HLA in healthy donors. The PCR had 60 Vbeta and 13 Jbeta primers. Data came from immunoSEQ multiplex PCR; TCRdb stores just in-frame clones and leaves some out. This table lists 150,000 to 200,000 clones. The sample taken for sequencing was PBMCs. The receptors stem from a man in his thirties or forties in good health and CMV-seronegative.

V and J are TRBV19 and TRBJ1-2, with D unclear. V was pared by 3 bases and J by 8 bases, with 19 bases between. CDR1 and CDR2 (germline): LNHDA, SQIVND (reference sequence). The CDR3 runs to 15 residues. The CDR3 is CASSIGWESEEGYTF. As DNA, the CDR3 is TGTGCCAGTAGTATCGGTTGGGAATCGGAGGAGGGCTACACCTTC.

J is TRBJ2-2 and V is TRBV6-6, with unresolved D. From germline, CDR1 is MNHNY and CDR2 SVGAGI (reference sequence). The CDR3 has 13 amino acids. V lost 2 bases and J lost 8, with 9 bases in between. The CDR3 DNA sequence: TGTGCCAGCAGTTACGATCGGAGAGGGGAGCTGTTTTTT. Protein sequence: CASSYDRRGELFF.

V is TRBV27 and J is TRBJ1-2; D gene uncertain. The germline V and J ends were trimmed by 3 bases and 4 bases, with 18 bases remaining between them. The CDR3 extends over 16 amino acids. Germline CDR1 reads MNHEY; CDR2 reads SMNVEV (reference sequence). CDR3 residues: CASSFSRGSISYGYTF. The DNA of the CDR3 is TGTGCCAGCAGTTTTAGTCGGGGATCCATTAGCTATGGCTACACCTTC.

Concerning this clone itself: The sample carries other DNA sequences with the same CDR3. The CDR3: CASSLRGLGYNEQFF. In nucleotides, the CDR3 is TGTGCCAGCAGTCTCAGGGGGCTGGGATACAATGAGCAGTTCTTC. The chain employs TRBV27 and TRBJ2-1, with 8 bases that match TRBD1. The ends lost 5 bases at V and 4 bases at J; junction bases unmatched: 7. The CDR3 length is 15 residues. Germline V gene sequence: CDR1 MNHEY, CDR2 SMNVEV (reference sequence).

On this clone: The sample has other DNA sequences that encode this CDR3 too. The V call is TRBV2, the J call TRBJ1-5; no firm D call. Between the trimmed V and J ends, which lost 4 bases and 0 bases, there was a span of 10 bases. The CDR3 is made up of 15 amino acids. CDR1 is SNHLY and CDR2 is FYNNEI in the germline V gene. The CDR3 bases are TGTGCCAGCAGTGGGACTGTGGATAGCAATCAGCCCCAGCATTTT. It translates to CASSGTVDSNQPQHF.

This CDR3 reads CASSLGRTGTQYF. CDR3 DNA sequence: TGTGCCAGCAGCTTAGGCCGAACAGGGACCCAGTACTTC. The rearrangement joins TRBV13 to TRBJ2-5, with TRBD1 as a possible D gene (5 bases). V was clipped by 0 bases and J by 7 bases, with 9 bases between them. Germline V gene data show CDR1 as PRHDT and CDR2 as FYEKMQ (reference sequence). There are 13 residues in the CDR3.

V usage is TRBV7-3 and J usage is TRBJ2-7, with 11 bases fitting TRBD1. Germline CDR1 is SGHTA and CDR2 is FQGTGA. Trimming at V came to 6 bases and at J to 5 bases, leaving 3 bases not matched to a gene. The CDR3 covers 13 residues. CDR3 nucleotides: TGTGCCAGCAGTACGGGACAGGGGGACGAGCAGTACTTC. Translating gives CASSTGQGDEQYF.

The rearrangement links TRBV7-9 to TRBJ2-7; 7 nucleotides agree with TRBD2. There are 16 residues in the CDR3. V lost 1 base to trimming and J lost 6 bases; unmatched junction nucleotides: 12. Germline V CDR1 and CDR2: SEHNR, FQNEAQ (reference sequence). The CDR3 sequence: CASSLGALWTGGEQYF. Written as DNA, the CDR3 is TGTGCCAGCAGCTTAGGTGCACTCTGGACGGGGGGCGAGCAGTACTTC.

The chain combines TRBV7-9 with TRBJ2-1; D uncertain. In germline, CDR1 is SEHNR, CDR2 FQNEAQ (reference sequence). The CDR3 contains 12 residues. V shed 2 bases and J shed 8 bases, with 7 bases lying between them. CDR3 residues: CASSLKADEQFF. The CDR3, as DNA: TGTGCCAGCAGCTTAAAGGCGGATGAGCAGTTCTTC.

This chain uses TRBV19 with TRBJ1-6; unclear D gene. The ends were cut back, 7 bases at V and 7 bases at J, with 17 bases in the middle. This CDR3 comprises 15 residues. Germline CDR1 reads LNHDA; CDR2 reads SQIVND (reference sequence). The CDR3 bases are TGTGCCAGTAAGCCCCTCCTGGCGGGGAATTCACCCCTCCACTTT. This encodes CASKPLLAGNSPLHF.

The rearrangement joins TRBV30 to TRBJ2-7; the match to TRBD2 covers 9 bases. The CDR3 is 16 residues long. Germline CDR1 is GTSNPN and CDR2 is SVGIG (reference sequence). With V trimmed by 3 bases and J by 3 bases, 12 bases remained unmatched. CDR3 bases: TGTGCCTGGAGAGGGGGCGATAGCGGGAGTTACTACGAGCAGTACTTC. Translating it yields CAWRGGDSGSYYEQYF.

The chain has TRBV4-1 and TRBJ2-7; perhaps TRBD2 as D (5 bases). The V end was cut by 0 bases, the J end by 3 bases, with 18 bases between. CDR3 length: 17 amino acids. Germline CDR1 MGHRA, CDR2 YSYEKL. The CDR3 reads CASSQEKGVSGDYEQYF. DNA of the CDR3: TGCGCCAGCAGCCAAGAAAAGGGAGTCTCCGGAGACTACGAGCAGTACTTC.

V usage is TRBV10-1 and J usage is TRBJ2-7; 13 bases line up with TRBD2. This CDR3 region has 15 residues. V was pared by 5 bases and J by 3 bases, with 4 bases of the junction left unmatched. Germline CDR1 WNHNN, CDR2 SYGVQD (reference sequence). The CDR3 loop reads CASSSGLAGVYEQYF. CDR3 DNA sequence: TGCGCCAGCAGTTCCGGACTAGCGGGGGTCTACGAGCAGTACTTC.

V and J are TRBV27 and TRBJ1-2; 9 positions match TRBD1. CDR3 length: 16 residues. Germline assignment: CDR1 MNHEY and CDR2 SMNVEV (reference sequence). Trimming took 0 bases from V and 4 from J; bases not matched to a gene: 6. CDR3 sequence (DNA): TGTGCCAGCAGTTTATCAGGACAGGGGCCGACCTATGGCTACACCTTC. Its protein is CASSLSGQGPTYGYTF.

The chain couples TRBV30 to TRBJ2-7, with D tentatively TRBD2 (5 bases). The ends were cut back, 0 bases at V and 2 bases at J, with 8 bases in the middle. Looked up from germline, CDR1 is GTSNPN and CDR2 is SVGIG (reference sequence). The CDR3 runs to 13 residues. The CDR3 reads CAWSVEGPYEQYF. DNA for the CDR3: TGTGCCTGGAGTGTAGAGGGCCCCTACGAGCAGTACTTC.